This T cell receptor (beta chain) appears in the sequencing data of a study of cytomegalovirus exposure and HLA in healthy donors. Whole-study findings and limits: Specificity for CMV antigens was confirmed in vitro for a few of the CMV-associated chains. Some TCR beta chains (over 150 of them) were listed as cytomegalovirus-associated.

Regarding this clone: The target antigen is unknown.

Germline V gene data show CDR1 as LGHNA and CDR2 as YNFKEQ. This CDR3 has 15 amino acids. V was clipped by 6 bases and J by 0 bases, with 13 bases between them. TCRdb's copy holds only in-frame clones and misses some; the assay was immunoSEQ multiplex PCR. The table shows 250,000 to 350,000 clones, with approximately 87% occurring only once. Sequencing was done on a sample of PBMCs. This TCR was recovered from a woman younger than 30 in good health and CMV-seronegative. V and J are TRBV4-2 and TRBJ2-3; D might be TRBD2 (7 bases). This CDR3 is CASSEGGSSTDTQYF. DNA of the CDR3: TGTGCCAGCAGTGAGGGGGGGAGTAGCACAGATACGCAGTATTTT.